Listed below are T cell receptor beta chains from one sample, sequenced in a study of blood T cells in healthy people across ages. TCRdb re-derived calls from the 5' RACE reads in MiXCR, one entry per CDR3 protein. The sample comprises 1.5 million to 2 million distinct CDR3 sequences, roughly 52% of which are singletons, and 2.1% rests with the top ten. Sequencing was performed on blood. These receptors were taken from a woman in her thirties or forties in good health. CDR3s include the opening cysteine and the closing phenylalanine or tryptophan. The order of the fields is clone size, V gene, J gene, CDR3 protein. Some rows have no size entry. The others give once, few or many, or a class for an expanded clone.

clone size: .
V gene: TRBV4-2
J gene: TRBJ2-4
CDR3 protein: CASSQDGRSKNIQYF

clone size: .
V gene: TRBV20-1
J gene: TRBJ1-2
CDR3 protein: CSARDRGGTNYGYTF

clone size: few
V gene: TRBV7-2
J gene: TRBJ2-3
CDR3 protein: CASSPTSPDTQYF

clone size: .
V gene: TRBV14
J gene: TRBJ2-5
CDR3 protein: CASSLRGPWSEQYF

clone size: .
V gene: TRBV15
J gene: TRBJ2-5
CDR3 protein: CATSGEVGLNEQYF

clone size: .
V gene: TRBV6-2/TRBV6-3
J gene: TRBJ2-1
CDR3 protein: CASRIYRAGGYNEQFF

clone size: .
V gene: TRBV27
J gene: TRBJ2-7
CDR3 protein: CASSLGGAATYEQYF

clone size: .
V gene: TRBV5-1
J gene: TRBJ2-3
CDR3 protein: CASSPLGLQHTQYF

clone size: .
V gene: TRBV2
J gene: TRBJ2-5
CDR3 protein: CASSVRDSPPSHLQYF

clone size: .
V gene: TRBV6-2/TRBV6-3
J gene: TRBJ1-2
CDR3 protein: CASTSSKLRDREYGYTF

clone size: .
V gene: TRBV20-1
J gene: TRBJ1-1
CDR3 protein: CSARTQYTEAFF